Shown below are 22 T cell receptor beta chains from a single sample sequenced in a study of T cell responses to AZD1222 COVID-19 vaccine. Measured with immunoSEQ multiplex PCR; TCRdb has only the in-frame clones, and not every one. The top ten clones hold about 2.1% of a sample with 130,000 or so clones, 91% of them seen once. Sequencing was performed on peripheral blood, taken 28 days after the second AZD1222 dose. The receptors here all came from an adult who received the AZD1222 COVID-19 vaccine.

The chain uses TRBV24-1 and TRBJ1-2; D is uncertain. The CDR3 runs to 13 residues. Germline CDR1 is KGHDR and CDR2 is SFDVKD. The germline V and J ends were trimmed by 3 bases and 5 bases, with 9 bases remaining between them. CDR3: CATSDRHGYGYTF. In DNA, the CDR3 is TGTGCCACCAGTGATCGTCATGGGTATGGCTACACCTTC.

V is TRBV19 and J is TRBJ1-3; no firm D call. CDR3 length: 14 amino acids. The germline V and J ends were trimmed by 5 bases and 1 base, with 9 bases remaining between them. Germline lookup yields CDR1 LNHDA and CDR2 SQIVND (reference sequence). The CDR3 DNA is TGTGCCAGTAGTCAGCAGATATCTGGAAACACCATATATTTT. As protein: CASSQQISGNTIYF.

The chain couples TRBV7-6 to TRBJ1-2; 11 bases are a match to TRBD1. Germline assignment: CDR1 SGHVS and CDR2 FNYEAQ. Trimming at V came to 5 bases and at J to 8 bases, leaving 13 bases not matched to a gene. The CDR3 sequence is 16 residues long. CDR3: CASSPARTGGYNGYTF. In DNA form, the CDR3 reads TGTGCCAGCAGCCCGGCCAGGACAGGGGGCTATAACGGCTACACCTTC.

The chain uses TRBV6-1 and TRBJ1-5; no firm D call. Per germline, CDR1 MNHNS and CDR2 SASEGT. V lost 2 bases to trimming and J lost 0 bases, with 8 bases between them. The CDR3 has 15 residues. In DNA, the CDR3 is TGTGCCAGCAGTGAATTCGGTCATAGCAATCAGCCCCAGCATTTT. Translation: CASSEFGHSNQPQHF.

This chain connects TRBV24-1 to TRBJ1-2, with D uncertain. Germline-derived CDR1 and CDR2 are KGHDR and SFDVKD. The germline V and J ends were trimmed by 4 bases and 2 bases, with 10 bases remaining between them. The CDR3 has 14 amino acids. Written as DNA, the CDR3 is TGTGCCACCAGTGAAAGAATTTTAAACTATGGCTACACCTTC. Its translation is CATSERILNYGYTF.

A single count supports this clone. The V call is TRBV5-1, the J call TRBJ2-2; 9 nucleotides line up with TRBD1. This CDR3 has 13 amino acids. The V gene end was trimmed by 10 bases and the J gene end by 6 bases; junction bases not matched to a gene: 7. Per germline, CDR1 SGHRS and CDR2 YFSETQ. Written as DNA, the CDR3 is TGCGCCGTCCGGGACAGGGACGCCGGGGAGCTGTTTTTT. Translated, it gives CAVRDRDAGELFF.

The chain joins TRBV7-8 to TRBJ1-2; 8 bases are shared with TRBD1. CDR1 SGHVS and CDR2 FQNEAQ come from the germline V gene. After removal of 2 bases from V and 7 bases from J, the junction contained 6 bases not matched to a gene. This CDR3 has 14 amino acids. CDR3: CASSLSQGARGYTF. The CDR3 DNA follows: TGTGCCAGCAGCTTATCGCAGGGGGCCCGTGGCTACACCTTC.

The chain couples TRBV4-3 to TRBJ1-1; D remains unclear. Germline V lookup: CDR1 LGHNA, CDR2 YSLEER. The germline V and J ends were trimmed by 0 bases and 2 bases, with 10 bases remaining between them. This CDR3 region has 15 residues. The CDR3 DNA is TGCGCCAGCAGCCAAGAAGGGCATTCCAACACTGAAGCTTTCTTT. It specifies CASSQEGHSNTEAFF.

This clone has a handful of counts. Distinct nucleotide sequences in the sample also encode this CDR3. The chain recombines TRBV19 with TRBJ1-1; D perhaps matches TRBD1 (6 bases). With 8 bases removed from V and 0 bases from J, the gap between germline ends came to 10 bases. Per the germline V gene, CDR1 is LNHDA and CDR2 is SQIVND (reference sequence). CDR3 length: 13 amino acids. The CDR3 DNA follows: TGTGCCAGTTCCGGGACATTGAACACTGAAGCTTTCTTT. This sequence encodes CASSGTLNTEAFF.

This chain joins TRBV23-1 and TRBJ2-1; 7 bases are shared with TRBD2. TRBV23-1 is labeled an ORF, and its function is uncertain. The CDR3 is 17 residues long. Unmatched junction bases numbered 10, after V lost 5 bases and J lost 0 bases. In DNA, the CDR3 is TGCGCCAGCAGTTCCCCGTGGGGGGGGAGCTCCTACAATGAGCAGTTCTTC. Its translation is CASSSPWGGSSYNEQFF.

The chain links TRBV5-1 to TRBJ2-1; D might be TRBD1 (6 bases). Germline loops: CDR1 SGHRS, CDR2 YFSETQ. The CDR3 sequence is 14 residues long. Trimming shortened V by 4 bases and J by 6 bases, and 14 bases separated the two germline ends. DNA of the CDR3: TGCGCCAGCAGCCCTGCGACAGGACTCAATGAGCAGTTCTTC. This sequence encodes CASSPATGLNEQFF.

The chain carries TRBV6-2 or TRBV6-3 and TRBJ1-5; possible D gene TRBD1, 5 bases. The CDR3 length is 17 residues. From germline, CDR1 is MNHEY and CDR2 SVGEGT. Trimming removed 0 bases from V and 2 bases from J, with 14 bases in between. Here the CDR3 DNA reads TGTGCCAGCAGTTACTCCGTCAGTCGGGGGGGCAATCAGCCCCAGCATTTT. Translating it yields CASSYSVSRGGNQPQHF.

The J gene is TRBJ2-1, the V gene TRBV4-1; the D gene is possibly TRBD2 (6 bases). The germline CDR1 and CDR2 sequences are MGHRA and YSYEKL. There are 17 residues in the CDR3. V shed 2 bases and J shed 4 bases, with 18 bases lying between them. CDR3 coding DNA: TGCGCCAGCAGCCAAACTCTTCCGGCGGGACTGTACAATGAGCAGTTCTTC. This encodes CASSQTLPAGLYNEQFF.

The chain carries TRBV2 and TRBJ2-3; 7 bases match TRBD2. Germline V gene data show CDR1 as SNHLY and CDR2 as FYNNEI. The CDR3 consists of 13 residues. J lost 5 bases, V lost 8 bases, and 7 bases had no gene match. The CDR3 region is CASGSAGEDTQYF. CDR3 nucleotides: TGTGCCAGCGGATCCGCGGGGGAAGATACGCAGTATTTT. The complete variable domain, with remaining parts taken from reference TRBV2 and TRBJ2-3, reads EPEVTQTPSHQVTQMGQEVILRCVPISNHLYFYWYRQILGQKVEFLVSFYNNEISEKSEIFDDQFSVERPDGSNFTLKIRSTKLEDSAMYFCASGSAGEDTQYFGPGTRLTVL.

The chain couples TRBV7-9 to TRBJ2-7; D not resolved. CDR1 and CDR2 (germline): SEHNR, FQNEAQ (reference sequence). V gave up 1 base and J gave up 4 bases, with 5 bases separating them. CDR3 length: 12 residues. The CDR3 is CASSLDVYEQYV. The DNA of the CDR3 is TGTGCCAGCAGCTTAGATGTATACGAGCAGTACGTC.

This clone was detected only once. This chain uses TRBV4-2 with TRBJ1-2, with D possibly matching TRBD1 (6 bases). The CDR3 contains 15 residues. CDR1 is LGHNA, CDR2 YNFKEQ, per germline. The ends were cut back, 0 bases at V and 2 bases at J, with 10 bases in the middle. CDR3 region: CASSQEAGVNYGYTF. The DNA for the CDR3 is TGTGCCAGCAGCCAAGAGGCAGGGGTGAACTATGGCTACACCTTC.

DNA of the CDR3: TGCGCCAGCAGTGAGTCCTCGGGGGTAACTGAAGCTTTCTTT. It translates to CASSESSGVTEAFF. V usage is TRBV10-1 and J usage is TRBJ1-1; maybe TRBD1 (5 bases). This CDR3 has 14 amino acids. Trimming removed 0 bases from V and 5 bases from J, with 10 bases in between. Per germline, CDR1 WNHNN and CDR2 SYGVQD (reference sequence).

This sequence joins TRBV4-3 and TRBJ1-5; perhaps TRBD1 as D (6 bases). Germline V CDR1 and CDR2: LGHNA, YSLEER. V lost 0 bases, J lost 1 base, and 16 bases lay in between. The CDR3 runs to 18 residues. CDR3 nucleotides: TGCGCCAGCAGCCAAGATAGGGTAGGGAGGGGGAGCAATCAGCCCCAGCATTTT. It yields the protein CASSQDRVGRGSNQPQHF.

J is TRBJ1-2 and V is TRBV2; D is perhaps TRBD1 (5 bases). With 6 bases removed from V and 8 bases from J, the gap between germline ends came to 19 bases. The germline V gene has CDR1 SNHLY and CDR2 FYNNEI. The CDR3 sequence is 14 residues long. CDR3 residues: CASRLDTPFKGYTF. DNA of the CDR3: TGTGCCAGCAGGCTGGACACTCCCTTTAAGGGCTACACCTTC.

V is TRBV15 and J is TRBJ2-7; D gene uncertain. V was clipped by 3 bases and J by 3 bases, with 9 bases between them. Germline CDR1 reads LNHNV; CDR2 reads YYDKDF (reference sequence). This CDR3 is built from 13 residues. CDR3 in DNA: TGTGCCACCAGCAGTGGGGAATTCTACGAGCAGTACTTC. Translation gives CATSSGEFYEQYF.

This chain uses TRBV18 with TRBJ1-3; no clear D. Germline V CDR1 and CDR2: KGHSH, LQKENI. V was cut by 3 bases and J by 0 bases, with 18 bases left in between. The CDR3 runs to 18 residues. This CDR3 is CASSPATPTALSGNTIYF. The CDR3 coding sequence is TGTGCCAGCTCACCTGCCACTCCGACTGCTCTCTCTGGAAACACCATATATTTT.

The chain joins TRBV15 to TRBJ1-4; 10 bases fit TRBD1. Per germline, CDR1 LNHNV and CDR2 YYDKDF (reference sequence). V trimming: 8 bases; J trimming: 10 bases; junction bases outside the gene matches: 7. The CDR3 consists of 13 residues. In nucleotides, the CDR3 is TGTGCCACCTCGGGACAGGGGTTGAGAAAACTGTTTTTT. Its protein is CATSGQGLRKLFF.